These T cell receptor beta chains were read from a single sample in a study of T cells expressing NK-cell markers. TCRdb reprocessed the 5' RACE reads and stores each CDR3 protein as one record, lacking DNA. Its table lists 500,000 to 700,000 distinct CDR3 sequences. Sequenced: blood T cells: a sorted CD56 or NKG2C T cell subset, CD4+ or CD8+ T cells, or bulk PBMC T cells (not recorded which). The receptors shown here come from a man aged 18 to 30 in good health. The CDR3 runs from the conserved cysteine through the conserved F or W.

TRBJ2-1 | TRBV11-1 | CASSSTSGSLSYNEQFF
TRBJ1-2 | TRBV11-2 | CASSLEFHRTANYGYTF
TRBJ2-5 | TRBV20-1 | CSPPPVGLAGSDGTQYF
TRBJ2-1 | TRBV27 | CASSRGTSGPYSYNEQFF
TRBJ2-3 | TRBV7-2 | CASSRRELVADTQYF
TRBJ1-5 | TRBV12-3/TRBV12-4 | CASSSRTGNQPQHF
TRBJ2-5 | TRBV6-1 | CASTELRGRETQYF
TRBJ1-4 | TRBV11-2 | CASSLGQGEEKLFF
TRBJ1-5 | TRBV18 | CASSPEGSAQHF
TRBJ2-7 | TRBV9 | CASSVGAARDEQYF
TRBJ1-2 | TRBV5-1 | CASSSTGMQGGYTF